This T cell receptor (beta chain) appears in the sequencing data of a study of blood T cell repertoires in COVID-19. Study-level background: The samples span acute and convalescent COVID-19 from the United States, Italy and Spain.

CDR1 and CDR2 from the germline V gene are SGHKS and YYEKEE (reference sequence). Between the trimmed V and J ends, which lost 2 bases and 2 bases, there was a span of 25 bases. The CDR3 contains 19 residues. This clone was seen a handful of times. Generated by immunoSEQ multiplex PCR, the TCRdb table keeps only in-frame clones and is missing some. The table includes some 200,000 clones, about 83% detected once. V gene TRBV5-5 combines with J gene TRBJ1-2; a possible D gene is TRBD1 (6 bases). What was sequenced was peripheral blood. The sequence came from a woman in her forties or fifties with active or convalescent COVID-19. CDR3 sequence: CASSFGHRDKRDGNYGYTF. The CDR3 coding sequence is TGTGCCAGCAGCTTCGGGCACCGGGACAAACGGGATGGGAACTATGGCTACACCTTC.